The rows below give T cell receptor beta chains drawn from one sample of a study of blood T cell repertoires in COVID-19. Repertoires were generated with immunoSEQ multiplex PCR, while TCRdb's copy carries only in-frame clones and drops some. The sample yields roughly 70,000 clones, roughly 71% seen once. The material sequenced was peripheral blood. These receptors were taken from a man aged 55 to 70 with COVID-19, enrolled during active disease. CDR3s include the opening cysteine and the closing phenylalanine or tryptophan. Fields, in order: V gene, clone size, D gene, J gene, CDR3 protein, CDR3 DNA. The D gene is left open where the match is weak. Part of the rows lack a size; the others show once, few, many or a class for expanded clones.

TRBV28	once	NA	TRBJ1-1	CASSSGTLLVKNEAFF	TGTGCCAGCAGTTCGGGGACATTACTTGTTAAAAATGAAGCTTTCTTT
TRBV6-2/TRBV6-3	NA	TRBD1	TRBJ1-4	CASSLDRGKLFF	TGTGCCAGCAGTTTGGACAGGGGAAAACTGTTTTTT
TRBV5-1	NA	TRBD1	TRBJ2-7	CASSSSTPGQGGEQYF	TGCGCCAGCAGCTCCTCAACGCCGGGACAGGGGGGCGAGCAGTACTTC
TRBV20-1	NA	NA	TRBJ2-1	CSASGVAEQIYNEQFF	TGCAGTGCTAGTGGGGTAGCGGAACAAATTTACAATGAGCAGTTCTTC
TRBV19	once	NA	TRBJ2-1	CASSISTGKSYNEQFF	TGTGCCAGTAGTATATCCACAGGGAAATCCTACAATGAGCAGTTCTTC
TRBV27	NA	NA	TRBJ2-3	CASRAGVPTDTQYF	TGTGCCAGCAGGGCTGGAGTTCCCACAGATACGCAGTATTTT
TRBV18	NA	NA	TRBJ2-6	CASSPGSSGANVLTF	TGTGCCAGCTCACCAGGGAGCTCTGGGGCCAACGTCCTGACTTTC
TRBV6-5	NA	NA	TRBJ1-3	CASSGVSSGNTIYF	TGTGCCAGTAGCGGGGTGAGCTCTGGAAACACCATATATTTT
TRBV19	NA	TRBD1	TRBJ1-4	CASSIAGGDEKLFF	TGTGCCAGTAGTATAGCAGGGGGCGATGAAAAACTGTTTTTT
TRBV25-1	NA	NA	TRBJ1-6	CASSFNNNSPLHF	TGTGCCAGCAGTTTTAATAATAATTCACCCCTCCACTTT
TRBV3-1/TRBV3-2	NA	NA	TRBJ1-2	CASSQDRGYGYTF	TGTGCCAGCAGCCAAGATCGAGGATATGGCTACACCTTC
TRBV2	NA	NA	TRBJ2-5	CASSELRQETQYF	TGTGCCAGCAGTGAACTCCGTCAAGAGACCCAGTACTTC
TRBV4-1	once	NA	TRBJ1-2	CASSQDRGWVDYGYTF	TGCGCCAGCAGCCAAGACAGGGGATGGGTCGACTATGGCTACACCTTC
TRBV2	NA	NA	TRBJ2-5	CASRQYQETQYF	TGTGCCAGCAGACAGTACCAAGAGACCCAGTACTTC
TRBV6-1	NA	NA	TRBJ2-7	CASSENWTGVYEQYF	TGTGCCAGCAGTGAAAATTGGACTGGAGTCTACGAGCAGTACTTC
TRBV7-9	NA	TRBD2	TRBJ2-7	CASSLAPSGSTYF	TGTGCCAGCAGCTTAGCCCCTAGCGGGAGTACGTACTTC
TRBV27	NA	NA	TRBJ2-1	CASSMSSYNEQFF	TGTGCCAGCAGTATGAGCTCCTACAATGAGCAGTTCTTC
TRBV28	NA	NA	TRBJ2-1	CASSLSAGGSYNEQFF	TGTGCCAGCAGTCTTTCGGCCGGCGGCTCCTACAATGAGCAGTTCTTC
TRBV18	NA	TRBD1	TRBJ2-5	CASSLGQAQETQYF	TGTGCCAGCTCACTTGGACAGGCCCAAGAGACCCAGTACTTC
TRBV29-1	NA	NA	TRBJ2-6	CSVEPRAGDLLAGANVLTF	TGCAGCGTTGAGCCGCGGGCAGGTGACCTGCTGGCTGGGGCCAACGTCCTGACTTTC
TRBV2	NA	NA	TRBJ1-2	CATSTDNYGYTF	TGTGCCACTTCGACAGATAACTATGGCTACACCTTC
TRBV15	few	NA	TRBJ2-3	CATSRPAQGRTDTQYF	TGTGCCACCAGCAGACCCGCGCAGGGGCGCACAGATACGCAGTATTTT
TRBV2	NA	NA	TRBJ1-1	CASRSRQRLNTEAFF	TGTGCCAGCAGGAGTCGACAGCGATTGAACACTGAAGCTTTCTTT
TRBV30	few	NA	TRBJ1-6	CAWSERRGPLHF	TGTGCCTGGAGTGAGAGGCGGGGCCCCCTCCACTTT
TRBV4-1	NA	NA	TRBJ1-6	CASSLYSRESPLHF	TGCGCCAGCAGCTTGTACAGCCGTGAGTCACCCCTCCACTTT
TRBV3-1/TRBV3-2	NA	NA	TRBJ2-3	CASGRTGSSTDTQYF	TGTGCCAGCGGGAGGACAGGCTCTAGCACAGATACGCAGTATTTT
TRBV25-1	once	NA	TRBJ2-2	CASSEYGQGGTGELFF	TGTGCCAGCAGTGAATATGGTCAGGGTGGCACCGGGGAGCTGTTTTTT
TRBV11-1	NA	NA	TRBJ2-7	CASSLQGNREQYF	TGTGCCAGCAGCTTACAGGGCAATAGGGAGCAGTACTTC
TRBV9	NA	NA	TRBJ2-6	CASSALGSGANVLTF	TGTGCCAGCAGCGCCCTCGGCTCTGGGGCCAACGTCCTGACTTTC
TRBV28	NA	TRBD2	TRBJ2-5	CASSPSTSGGASGTQYF	TGTGCCAGCAGTCCGTCGACTAGCGGGGGAGCGTCTGGGACCCAGTACTTC
TRBV11-3	NA	TRBD2	TRBJ2-7	CASSLLGAGAHEQYF	TGTGCCAGCAGCCTCTTAGGGGCGGGAGCGCACGAGCAGTACTTC
TRBV5-4	NA	NA	TRBJ2-7	CASSPPPGSSYEQYF	TGTGCCAGCAGCCCCCCCCCGGGATCGTCCTACGAGCAGTACTTC
TRBV19	few	NA	TRBJ2-7	CASSWEASTYEQYF	TGTGCCAGTAGTTGGGAGGCCAGTACCTACGAGCAGTACTTC
TRBV6-5	NA	NA	TRBJ2-3	CASRTGFSGDTQYF	TGTGCCAGCAGAACAGGGTTCTCAGGAGATACGCAGTATTTT
TRBV28	few	TRBD1	TRBJ1-5	CASSFLDRVDQPQHF	TGTGCCAGCAGTTTTCTGGACAGGGTAGATCAGCCCCAGCATTTT
TRBV2	NA	TRBD1	TRBJ1-5	CASSRDSVSSNQPQHF	TGTGCCAGCAGCCGGGACAGCGTTTCTAGCAATCAGCCCCAGCATTTT
TRBV5-5	NA	NA	TRBJ1-5	CASSEGGGGYQPQHF	TGTGCCAGCAGCGAAGGTGGGGGCGGATATCAGCCCCAGCATTTT
TRBV3-1/TRBV3-2	NA	NA	TRBJ2-5	CASSQDRTYGGTQYF	TGTGCCAGCAGCCAAGACAGGACCTACGGGGGGACCCAGTACTTC
TRBV5-5	once	TRBD1	TRBJ1-6	CASSLSGTGRGSPLHF	TGTGCCAGCAGCCTGTCCGGGACAGGGAGAGGATCACCCCTCCACTTT
TRBV7-2	few	NA	TRBJ1-2	CASSSTDSNYGYTF	TGTGCCAGCAGCTCCACCGACAGTAACTATGGCTACACCTTC
TRBV6-5	NA	NA	TRBJ1-2	CASSQGPYGYTF	TGTGCCAGCAGCCAGGGCCCCTATGGCTACACCTTC